This T cell receptor beta chain was sequenced during a study of T cell responses to AZD1222 COVID-19 vaccine. Study summary: Analyses pooled second doses at about 4 or about 12 weeks. Study findings and constraints: Clonal diversity was possibly underestimated; the donors were predominantly white British and more often female. The repertoires were collected only after the peak T cell response.

Note on this clone: As yet, its antigen is unknown.

Sequenced by immunoSEQ multiplex PCR; TCRdb stores in-frame clones only, minus some. The repertoire holds around 130,000 clones, with around 94% as singletons. CDR1 is SGHRS and CDR2 is YFSETQ in the germline V gene. Trimming cost V 2 bases and J 1 base, with 8 bases left between them. This CDR3 region has 14 residues. This material consisted of peripheral blood, taken on day 0 of AZD1222 vaccination. This receptor was taken from an adult in good health. V is TRBV5-1 and J is TRBJ2-3; the D gene is possibly TRBD2 (6 bases). CDR3 bases: TGCGCCAGCAGCTTAGGAGGGGGCACAGATACGCAGTATTTT. It specifies CASSLGGGTDTQYF.